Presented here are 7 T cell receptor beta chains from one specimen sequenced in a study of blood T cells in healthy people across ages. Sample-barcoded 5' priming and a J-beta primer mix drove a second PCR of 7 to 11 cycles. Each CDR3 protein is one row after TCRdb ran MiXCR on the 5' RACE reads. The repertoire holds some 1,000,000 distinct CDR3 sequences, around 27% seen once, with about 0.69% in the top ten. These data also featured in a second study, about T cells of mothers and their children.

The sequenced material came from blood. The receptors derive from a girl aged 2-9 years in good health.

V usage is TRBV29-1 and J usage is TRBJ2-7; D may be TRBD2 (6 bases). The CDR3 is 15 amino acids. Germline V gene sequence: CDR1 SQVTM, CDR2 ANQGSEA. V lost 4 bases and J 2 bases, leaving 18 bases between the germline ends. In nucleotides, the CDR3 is TGCAGCGTTGTATTAGAGGAGGGGCAGGCCTACGAGCAGTACTTC. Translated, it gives CSVVLEEGQAYEQYF.

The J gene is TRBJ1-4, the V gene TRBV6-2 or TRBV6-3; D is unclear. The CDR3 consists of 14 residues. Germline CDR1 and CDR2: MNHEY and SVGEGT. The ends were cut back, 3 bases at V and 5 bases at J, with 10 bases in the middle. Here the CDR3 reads CASSYSRGNEKLFF. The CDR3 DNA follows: TGTGCCAGCAGTTATTCGAGAGGGAATGAAAAACTGTTTTTT.

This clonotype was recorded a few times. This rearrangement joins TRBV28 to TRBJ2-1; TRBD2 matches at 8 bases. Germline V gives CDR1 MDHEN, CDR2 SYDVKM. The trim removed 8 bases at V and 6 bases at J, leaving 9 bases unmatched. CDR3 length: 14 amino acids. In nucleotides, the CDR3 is TGTGCCAGCTTATCTAGCGGGCGGAGCAATGAGCAGTTCTTC. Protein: CASLSSGRSNEQFF. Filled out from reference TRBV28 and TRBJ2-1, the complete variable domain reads DVKVTQSSRYLVKRTGEKVFLECVQDMDHENMFWYRQDPGLGLRLIYFSYDVKMKEKGDIPEGYSVSREKKERFSLILESASTNQTSMYLCASLSSGRSNEQFFGPGTRLTVL.

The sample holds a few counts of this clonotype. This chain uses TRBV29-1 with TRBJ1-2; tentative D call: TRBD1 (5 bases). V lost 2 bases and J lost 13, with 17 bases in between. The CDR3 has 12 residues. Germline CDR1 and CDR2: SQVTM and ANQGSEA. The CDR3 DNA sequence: TGCAGCGTTGAAACGACGGGGGGTGGAGGCACCTTC. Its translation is CSVETTGGGGTF.

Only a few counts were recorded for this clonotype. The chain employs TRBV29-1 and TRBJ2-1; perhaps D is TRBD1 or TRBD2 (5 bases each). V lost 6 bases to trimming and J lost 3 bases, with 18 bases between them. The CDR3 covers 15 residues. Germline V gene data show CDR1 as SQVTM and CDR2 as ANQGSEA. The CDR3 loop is CSVPPEGFVYNEQFF. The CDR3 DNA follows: TGCAGCGTGCCCCCCGAGGGGTTCGTCTACAATGAGCAGTTCTTC.

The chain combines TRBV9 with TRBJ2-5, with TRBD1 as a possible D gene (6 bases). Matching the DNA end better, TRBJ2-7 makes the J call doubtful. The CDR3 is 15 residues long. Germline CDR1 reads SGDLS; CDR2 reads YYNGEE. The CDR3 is CASSVEGDKSYEQYF. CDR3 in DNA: TGTGCCAGCAGCGTAGAAGGGGACAAGAGCTACGAGCAGTACTTC.

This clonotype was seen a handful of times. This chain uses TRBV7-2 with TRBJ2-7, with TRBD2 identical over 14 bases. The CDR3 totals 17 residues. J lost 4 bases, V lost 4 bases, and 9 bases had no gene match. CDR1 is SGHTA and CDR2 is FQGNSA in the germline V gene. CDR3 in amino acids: CASSSPTSGRVGYEQYF. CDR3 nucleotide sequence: TGTGCCAGCAGCTCCCCGACTAGCGGGAGGGTAGGGTACGAGCAGTACTTC.